The 4 T cell receptor beta chains listed next were all sequenced from one sample in a study of blood T cell repertoires in COVID-19. The repertoire was sequenced with immunoSEQ multiplex PCR; TCRdb's copy has only in-frame clones and lacks some. This sample has 70,000 or so clones, with around 82% found just once. The material sequenced was peripheral blood. The source is a human donor in a cohort sampled during active COVID-19.

This sequence joins TRBV5-5 and TRBJ2-7, with D perhaps matching TRBD2 (6 bases). This CDR3 region has 17 residues. The germline V and J ends were trimmed by 0 bases and 0 bases, with 16 bases remaining between them. From germline, CDR1 is SGHKS and CDR2 YYEKEE (reference sequence). CDR3 nucleotide sequence: TGTGCCAGCAGCTTGGCGAAGATGGGGGGTTTCTCCTACGAGCAGTACTTC. Protein product: CASSLAKMGGFSYEQYF. Based on the CDR3 plus reference TRBV5-5 and TRBJ2-7, the full variable domain is DAGVTQSPTHLIKTRGQQVTLRCSPISGHKSVSWYQQVLGQGPQFIFQYYEKEERGRGNFPDRFSARQFPNYSSELNVNALLLGDSALYLCASSLAKMGGFSYEQYFGPGTRLTVT.

The chain carries TRBV28 and TRBJ2-3, with D unresolved. V was pared by 4 bases and J by 2 bases, with 16 bases between. Germline V gene data show CDR1 as MDHEN and CDR2 as SYDVKM. This CDR3 is built from 16 residues. The CDR3: CASSYPSRIYTDTQYF. The CDR3 bases are TGTGCCAGCAGTTACCCCTCGCGGATCTACACAGATACGCAGTATTTT.

Here the CDR3 reads CASSVGGSGSYNEQFF. CDR3 in DNA: TGTGCCAGCAGCGTAGGGGGTAGCGGCTCCTACAATGAGCAGTTCTTC. The chain recombines TRBV9 with TRBJ2-1; a possible D gene is TRBD2 (6 bases). Germline V gives CDR1 SGDLS, CDR2 YYNGEE. The CDR3 length is 16 residues. With 0 bases removed from V and 0 bases from J, the gap between germline ends came to 10 bases.

V gene TRBV5-1 combines with J gene TRBJ2-7, with 10 positions matching TRBD2. The CDR3 totals 16 residues. V trimming: 3 bases; J trimming: 2 bases; junction bases outside the gene matches: 8. Germline CDR1 reads SGHRS; CDR2 reads YFSETQ. Here the CDR3 DNA reads TGCGCCAGCAGCTCCACCTTAGCGGGAGGTGCCTACGAGCAGTACTTC. Its protein product is CASSSTLAGGAYEQYF. The variable domain in full, with the rest retrieved from reference TRBV5-1 and TRBJ2-7, is KAGVTQTPRYLIKTRGQQVTLSCSPISGHRSVSWYQQTPGQGLQFLFEYFSETQRNKGNFPGRFSGRQFSNSRSEMNVSTLELGDSALYLCASSSTLAGGAYEQYFGPGTRLTVT.